The next 23 T cell receptor beta chains were all read from a single sample in a study of OX40 agonist ivuxolimab in advanced cancers. The method was immunoSEQ multiplex PCR; TCRdb's version includes in-frame clones alone and lacks a portion of them. The sample holds roughly 70,000 clones, approximately 85% seen once. Material: CD4+ or CD8+ T cells sorted from blood, obtained in a trial of the OX40 agonist ivuxolimab. Receptors were obtained from an adult with an advanced solid tumor such as melanoma, head and neck, liver or kidney cancer.

V is TRBV30 and J is TRBJ2-3, with D hard to call. V lost 0 bases, J lost 6 bases, and 19 bases lay in between. From germline, CDR1 is GTSNPN and CDR2 SVGIG (reference sequence). The CDR3 is made up of 16 amino acids. Here the CDR3 DNA reads TGTGCCTGGAGTGTAAGCGCGGCCTTGGGCCAGGATACGCAGTATTTT. This encodes CAWSVSAALGQDTQYF.

About this clone: The DNA is omitted, as the CDR3 cannot be located on it reliably, and the CDR3 follows TCRdb's listing. The rearrangement links TRBV6-6 to TRBJ1-1; the table assigns TRBD1, which was not confirmed against the DNA. CDR1 and CDR2 from the germline V gene are MNHNY and SVGAGI (reference sequence). The CDR3 is made up of 14 amino acids, end residues included. CDR3 region: CASSTSQGGTEAFF.

Details on this clone: Other DNA sequences within the sample encode an identical CDR3. The V and J genes are TRBV6-5 and TRBJ1-1; D is ambiguous. Between the trimmed V and J ends, which lost 5 bases and 0 bases, there was a span of 7 bases. The length of the CDR3 is 13 residues. Germline V gene lookup returns CDR1 MNHEY and CDR2 SVGAGI. The CDR3 sequence: CASSRGLNTEAFF. In DNA form, the CDR3 reads TGTGCCAGCAGTCGAGGTCTGAACACTGAAGCTTTCTTT.

The V and J genes are TRBV28 and TRBJ2-7; no clear D. With 7 bases removed from V and 6 bases from J, the gap between germline ends came to 13 bases. In germline, CDR1 is MDHEN, CDR2 SYDVKM. The CDR3 sequence is 12 residues long. In DNA, the CDR3 is TGTGCCAGCAATAGTCTAGAGTCCGAGCAGTACTTC. It codes for CASNSLESEQYF.

The genes are TRBV5-1 and TRBJ1-5; no clear D gene. V was shortened by 0 bases and J by 0 bases, with 7 bases between the two germline ends. This CDR3 is 15 amino acids long. CDR1 and CDR2 (germline): SGHRS, YFSETQ. This CDR3 is CASSLAGDSNQPQHF. The CDR3 bases are TGCGCCAGCAGCTTGGCCGGGGATAGCAATCAGCCCCAGCATTTT.

The CDR3 is CASRERGIGYGYTF. The CDR3 DNA is TGTGCCAGTAGAGAACGGGGAATCGGCTATGGCTACACCTTC. This chain connects TRBV19 to TRBJ1-2, with D hard to call. The CDR3 runs to 14 residues. The ends were cut back, 6 bases at V and 4 bases at J, with 15 bases in the middle. The germline V gene has CDR1 LNHDA and CDR2 SQIVND (reference sequence).

This clone appeared a single time. The chain combines TRBV5-8 with TRBJ2-1; D gene uncertain. Trimming left V 0 bases short and J 2 bases short, with 9 bases between. CDR3 length: 15 residues. CDR1 and CDR2 from the germline V gene are SGHTS and YDEGEE. Here the CDR3 reads CASSLGGRAYNEQFF. As DNA, the CDR3 is TGTGCCAGCAGCTTGGGGGGTAGGGCCTACAATGAGCAGTTCTTC. Variable domain in full (rest from reference TRBV5-8 and TRBJ2-1): EAGVTQSPTHLIKTRGQQATLRCSPISGHTSVYWYQQALGLGLQFLLWYDEGEERNRGNFPPRFSGRQFPNYSSELNVNALELEDSALYLCASSLGGRAYNEQFFGPGTRLTVL.

This chain joins TRBV5-1 and TRBJ2-1; 8 bases fit TRBD2. The CDR3 contains 15 residues. Germline CDR1 reads SGHRS; CDR2 reads YFSETQ. The ends lost 6 bases at V and 6 bases at J; junction bases unmatched: 11. The CDR3, as DNA: TGCGCCAGCACCCCCCCGTCTAGCGGGCTCAATGAGCAGTTCTTC. It specifies CASTPPSSGLNEQFF. The full variable domain, its missing parts supplied by reference TRBV5-1 and TRBJ2-1, is KAGVTQTPRYLIKTRGQQVTLSCSPISGHRSVSWYQQTPGQGLQFLFEYFSETQRNKGNFPGRFSGRQFSNSRSEMNVSTLELGDSALYLCASTPPSSGLNEQFFGPGTRLTVL.

The J gene is TRBJ1-2, the V gene TRBV19; 9 bases match TRBD1. This CDR3 is built from 14 residues. The germline CDR1 and CDR2 sequences are LNHDA and SQIVND (reference sequence). J was trimmed by 3 bases and V by 6 bases; bases with no gene match: 5. The CDR3 loop reads CASSRGTGHYGYTF. The DNA of the CDR3 is TGTGCCAGTAGCCGAGGGACAGGGCACTATGGCTACACCTTC.

The rearrangement uses TRBV30 and TRBJ1-5, with D possibly TRBD1 on 5 matching bases. CDR1 GTSNPN and CDR2 SVGIG come from the germline V gene (reference sequence). Trimming removed 5 bases at V and 2 bases at J, with 13 bases between. There are 14 residues in the CDR3. The CDR3 reads CAWSLGGGNQPQHF. The CDR3 nucleotides are TGTGCCTGGTCCCTTGGGGGGGGCAATCAGCCCCAGCATTTT.

As DNA, the CDR3 is TGTGCCACCCTCGGCGCCTACGAGCAGTACTTC. It is translated as CATLGAYEQYF. J is TRBJ2-7 and V is TRBV6-1; D is unclear. Germline V gene lookup returns CDR1 MNHNS and CDR2 SASEGT. The CDR3 runs 11 residues. The germline V and J ends were trimmed by 10 bases and 2 bases, with 9 bases remaining between them.

V gene TRBV25-1 combines with J gene TRBJ2-5, with 13 bases aligning to TRBD2. The CDR3 consists of 16 residues. After removal of 1 base from V and 5 bases from J, the junction contained 4 bases not matched to a gene. Germline V gene data show CDR1 as MGHDK and CDR2 as SYGVNS. DNA for the CDR3: TGTGCCAGCAGTGAATGGGGGACTAGCGGGAAGGAGACCCAGTACTTC. Translation: CASSEWGTSGKETQYF.

The chain combines TRBV27 with TRBJ1-5; no clear D. CDR3 length: 12 amino acids. Deletions cut 3 bases from V and 6 bases from J, with 6 bases between. Germline V gene lookup returns CDR1 MNHEY and CDR2 SMNVEV (reference sequence). The CDR3 region is CASSFSGQPQHF. The CDR3 DNA is TGTGCCAGCAGTTTTTCCGGTCAGCCCCAGCATTTT.

This clone was detected a few times. The V and J genes are TRBV6-4 and TRBJ1-2, with 7 bases fitting TRBD1. The germline gives CDR1 MRHNA, CDR2 SNTAGT. The CDR3 has 14 residues. The ends lost 5 bases at V and 5 bases at J; junction bases unmatched: 8. The CDR3: CASSPRTGSYGYTF. The CDR3 DNA reads TGTGCCAGCAGTCCTCGGACAGGTTCTTATGGCTACACCTTC.

The rearrangement uses TRBV15 and TRBJ1-2; D is perhaps TRBD1 (6 bases). The CDR3 runs 15 residues. V lost 4 bases to trimming and J lost 7 bases, with 19 bases between them. The germline V gene encodes CDR1 LNHNV and CDR2 YYDKDF (reference sequence). The CDR3 sequence: CATSMHLGGAGGYTF. CDR3 in DNA: TGTGCCACCAGCATGCACCTCGGGGGCGCAGGTGGCTACACCTTC. Based on the CDR3 plus reference TRBV15 and TRBJ1-2, the full variable domain is DAMVIQNPRYQVTQFGKPVTLSCSQTLNHNVMYWYQQKSSQAPKLLFHYYDKDFNNEADTPDNFQSRRPNTSFCFLDIRSPGLGDTAMYLCATSMHLGGAGGYTFGSGTRLTVV.

J is TRBJ1-1 and V is TRBV21-1; TRBD1 was called by the table and not checked on the DNA. TRBV21-1 is classified as a pseudogene. This CDR3 region has 16 residues. CDR3 region: CASIRRADRGNTEAFF. The CDR3 nucleotides are TGTGCCAGCATACGAAGGGCGGACAGGGGGAACACTGAAGCTTTCTTT.

The CDR3 protein is CASSHGLIAAHNEQFF. As DNA, the CDR3 is TGTGCCAGCAGTCACGGACTGATAGCGGCACACAATGAGCAGTTCTTC. The chain is built from TRBV7-6 and TRBJ2-1; tentative D call: TRBD2 (6 bases). The CDR3 contains 16 residues. V lost 6 bases and J 5 bases, leaving 20 bases between the germline ends. From germline, CDR1 is SGHVS and CDR2 FNYEAQ.

V gene TRBV15 combines with J gene TRBJ2-3; D is perhaps TRBD2 (6 bases). Trimming pared 3 bases from V and 2 bases from J, leaving 12 bases between. Germline CDR1 reads LNHNV; CDR2 reads YYDKDF (reference sequence). The CDR3 is made up of 15 amino acids. The CDR3 region has the DNA TGTGCCACCAGCAGCCTTCTAGCGATCACAGATACGCAGTATTTT. Translated, it gives CATSSLLAITDTQYF.

This sequence joins TRBV25-1 and TRBJ1-1; tentatively, D is TRBD1 (5 bases). There are 13 residues in the CDR3. Germline CDR1 and CDR2: MGHDK and SYGVNS. V lost 6 bases and J 1 base, leaving 9 bases between the germline ends. Here the CDR3 DNA reads TGTGCCAGCAGAAACAGGAAGAACACTGAAGCTTTCTTT. This sequence encodes CASRNRKNTEAFF.

V is TRBV11-3 and J is TRBJ2-6, with 7 positions matching TRBD1. This CDR3 contains 18 residues. The ends lost 4 bases at V and 1 base at J; junction bases unmatched: 10. Germline CDR1 SGHNT, CDR2 YENEEA. For the CDR3, the DNA is TGTGCCAGCAGCTACCCGACGACAGGGACATCTGGGGCCAACGTCCTGACTTTC. Encoded protein: CASSYPTTGTSGANVLTF.

The CDR3: CASSQVRRQGYNGELFF. In DNA form, the CDR3 reads TGCGCCAGCAGCCAAGTTAGGAGACAGGGGTATAACGGGGAGCTGTTTTTT. The chain employs TRBV4-1 and TRBJ2-2; 8 bases align to TRBD1. The V and J ends lost 1 base and 7 bases, in that order; junction bases with no gene match: 11. Germline assignment: CDR1 MGHRA and CDR2 YSYEKL. The CDR3 spans 17 residues.

Concerning this clone: Other DNA sequences in this specimen translate into the identical CDR3. The chain combines TRBV7-6 with TRBJ1-1; no clear D gene. CDR1 SGHVS and CDR2 FNYEAQ come from the germline V gene. V was trimmed by 2 bases and J by 1 base, leaving 5 bases between them. This CDR3 region has 13 residues. The CDR3 region is CASSLWENTEAFF. CDR3 sequence (DNA): TGTGCCAGCAGCTTATGGGAGAACACTGAAGCTTTCTTT.

The chain has TRBV11-2 and TRBJ2-2, with TRBD2 identical over 8 bases. With V trimmed by 5 bases and J by 5 bases, 4 bases remained unmatched. CDR3 length: 14 residues. Germline V gene lookup returns CDR1 SGHAT and CDR2 FQNNGV. In DNA, the CDR3 is TGTGCCAGCAGCCCCGGACTAGCTACCGGGGAGCTGTTTTTT. It is translated as CASSPGLATGELFF.